This TCR beta chain was captured in a study of cytomegalovirus exposure and HLA in healthy donors. V was pared by 5 bases and J by 0 bases, with 15 bases between. The CDR3 is made up of 16 amino acids. CDR1 SGDLS and CDR2 YYNGEE come from the germline V gene. The PCR was carried out with 60 Vbeta primers and 13 Jbeta primers. The repertoire was sequenced with immunoSEQ multiplex PCR; TCRdb's copy has only in-frame clones and lacks some. The profile covers roughly 140,000 clones, with roughly 80% appearing a single time and roughly 4.2% taken by the ten largest. This clone was counted only a few times.

The clonotype comes from a man in his forties or fifties in good health and CMV-seropositive. Input material: PBMCs. The chain links TRBV9 to TRBJ2-4; the D gene is possibly TRBD1 (6 bases). CDR3 sequence: CASRQGSLLAKNIQYF. The CDR3 bases are TGTGCCAGCAGACAGGGTTCCCTCCTAGCCAAAAACATTCAGTACTTC.